The entry that follows covers one TCR beta chain sequence. Libraries were made by iRepertoire multiplex PCR with TCR subtype-specific primers for bulk and single-cell sequencing. TCRdb reanalyzed the multiplex PCR reads, giving one entry per CDR3 protein sequence and no DNA. The table lists about 21,000 distinct CDR3 sequences. This sample stems from a study of T cells in severe cutaneous drug reactions. The CDR3 extends over 15 amino acids. Germline-derived CDR1 and CDR2 are SGHTA and FQGNSA. Carbamazepine had induced Stevens-Johnson syndrome or toxic epidermal necrolysis in the sequenced donors. The chain uses TRBV7-2 and TRBJ2-7; TCRdb picks TRBD2, but there is no DNA to check that call. This clonotype originated in a human donor with toxic epidermal necrolysis, a severe cutaneous drug reaction. Sequenced material: PBMCs. The CDR3 protein is CASSHSSGGPYEQYF.